The 7 T cell receptor beta chains below were found in one sample sequenced in a study of cytomegalovirus exposure and HLA in healthy donors. The PCR employed 60 Vbeta primers together with 13 Jbeta primers. TCRdb's table, derived via immunoSEQ multiplex PCR, lists solely in-frame clones and lacks some. The sample lists around 100,000 clones, around 80% occurring once. The sequenced material came from PBMCs. The receptors come from a male donor in good health and CMV-seropositive.

This clone was detected only once. The genes are TRBV5-1 and TRBJ1-6, with 7 bases aligning to TRBD1. This CDR3 has 15 amino acids. Losses at the gene ends were 0 bases for V and 7 bases for J; bases not matched to a gene: 4. CDR1 is SGHRS and CDR2 is YFSETQ in the germline V gene. The CDR3 spells CASSLDAGQNSPLHF. In DNA, the CDR3 is TGCGCCAGCAGCTTGGATGCGGGACAGAATTCACCCCTCCACTTT. The full variable domain, with the rest looked up from reference TRBV5-1 and TRBJ1-6, is KAGVTQTPRYLIKTRGQQVTLSCSPISGHRSVSWYQQTPGQGLQFLFEYFSETQRNKGNFPGRFSGRQFSNSRSEMNVSTLELGDSALYLCASSLDAGQNSPLHFGNGTRLTVT.

V usage is TRBV4-1 and J usage is TRBJ2-1; 10 bases fit TRBD2. CDR1 and CDR2 from the germline V gene are MGHRA and YSYEKL. V was pared by 4 bases and J by 8 bases, with 8 bases of the junction left unmatched. CDR3 length: 15 amino acids. CDR3 DNA sequence: TGCGCCAGCAGCCCCCCAGCGGGGGGGGTATATGAGCAGTTCTTC. This sequence encodes CASSPPAGGVYEQFF.

V is TRBV5-4 and J is TRBJ1-2, with 12 bases identical to TRBD1. The CDR3 covers 16 residues. V was clipped by 4 bases and J by 2 bases; unmatched bases: 6. Germline V gene sequence: CDR1 SGHNT, CDR2 YYREEE (reference sequence). The CDR3 DNA reads as TGTGCCAGCAGCACCGGGACAGGGGGCAGGAACTATGGCTACACCTTC. Translation: CASSTGTGGRNYGYTF.

V gene TRBV5-4 combines with J gene TRBJ2-5; 7 nucleotides align to TRBD1. Germline CDR1 SGHNT, CDR2 YYREEE (reference sequence). Trimming took 4 bases from V and 4 from J; bases not matched to a gene: 10. The CDR3 loop spans 15 amino acids. The CDR3 DNA reads TGTGCCAGCAGCAGCCCGGGACAGATGGTAGAGACCCAGTACTTC. Amino acids: CASSSPGQMVETQYF.

This chain uses TRBV19 with TRBJ2-7; 9 bases are a match to TRBD2. J lost 4 bases, V lost 5 bases, and 6 bases had no gene match. Germline V CDR1 and CDR2: LNHDA, SQIVND (reference sequence). This CDR3 is built from 14 residues. CDR3 sequence reads: CASSQGTSLYEQYF. The DNA for the CDR3 is TGTGCCAGTAGTCAGGGGACTAGCTTGTACGAGCAGTACTTC. The full variable domain, its missing parts supplied by reference TRBV19 and TRBJ2-7, is DGGITQSPKYLFRKEGQNVTLSCEQNLNHDAMYWYRQDPGQGLRLIYYSQIVNDFQKGDIAEGYSVSREKKESFPLTVTSAQKNPTAFYLCASSQGTSLYEQYFGPGTRLTVT.

The genes are TRBV15 and TRBJ2-5; 7 nucleotides match TRBD2. The germline V gene has CDR1 LNHNV and CDR2 YYDKDF (reference sequence). There are 13 residues in the CDR3. V trimming: 9 bases; J trimming: 2 bases; junction bases outside the gene matches: 6. CDR3 in amino acids: CATAGRLQETQYF. The DNA for the CDR3 is TGTGCCACAGCGGGGCGTTTACAAGAGACCCAGTACTTC.

V gene TRBV10-1 combines with J gene TRBJ2-1; D is possibly TRBD2 (6 bases). The CDR3 spans 15 residues. CDR1 is WNHNN and CDR2 is SYGVQD in the germline V gene (reference sequence). The ends were cut back, 5 bases at V and 3 bases at J, with 14 bases in the middle. CDR3 protein: CASSMGGSGYNEQFF. The CDR3 nucleotides read TGCGCCAGCAGTATGGGAGGTAGCGGCTACAATGAGCAGTTCTTC.